This entry lists 32 T cell receptor beta chains sequenced from one sample in a study of memory CD4+ T cells and cytomegalovirus serostatus. The table came from immunoSEQ multiplex PCR; TCRdb's copy has only in-frame clones and leaves some out. The table shows roughly 86,000 clones, with about 80% occurring only once. The sort gate was single viable CD3+CD4+CD8-CD45RO+ cells for memory CD4+ T cells. The sample was memory CD4+ T cells from blood. Source of these receptors: an adult in good health and CMV-seropositive.

The J gene is TRBJ2-7, the V gene TRBV5-1; D uncertain. The germline V and J ends were trimmed by 4 bases and 0 bases, with 11 bases remaining between them. The CDR3 is 14 amino acids. CDR1 is SGHRS, CDR2 YFSETQ, per germline. CDR3 DNA: TGCGCCAGCAGCCGGTCGTTGGGCTCCTACGAGCAGTACTTC. Translated, it gives CASSRSLGSYEQYF.

Only one count was recorded for this clone. The chain has TRBV10-1 and TRBJ2-3, with D possibly being TRBD1 (5 bases). Trimming removed 3 bases at V and 0 bases at J, with 13 bases between. Germline CDR1 reads WNHNN; CDR2 reads SYGVQD (reference sequence). This CDR3 contains 16 residues. CDR3: CASSDRKGSSTDTQYF. In DNA, the CDR3 is TGCGCCAGCAGTGATCGGAAGGGGTCTAGCACAGATACGCAGTATTTT.

The J gene is TRBJ2-5, the V gene TRBV6-1; the D gene is possibly TRBD1 (8 bases). CDR1 and CDR2 from the germline V gene are MNHNS and SASEGT. The V end lost 8 bases, the J end lost 5 bases, and 18 bases lay between the germline ends. CDR3 size: 14 residues. The CDR3 DNA is TGTGCCAGCTGGCTAGGACAGGGAGGGGAGACCCAGTACTTC. Protein: CASWLGQGGETQYF.

The V gene is TRBV5-1, the J gene TRBJ2-7; D remains unclear. V dropped 1 base and J dropped 2 bases, with 4 bases sitting between them. This CDR3 comprises 12 residues. In germline, CDR1 is SGHRS, CDR2 YFSETQ. DNA of the CDR3: TGCGCCAGCAGCTTGAGCCCCTACGAGCAGTACTTC. Translated, it gives CASSLSPYEQYF.

This chain joins TRBV2 and TRBJ2-1, with D tentatively TRBD1 or TRBD2 (5 bases each). Germline V gives CDR1 SNHLY, CDR2 FYNNEI. V dropped 10 bases and J dropped 9 bases, with 22 bases sitting between them. The CDR3 spans 14 residues. CDR3 DNA: TGTGCCACTGATCCGGGGCCCTCTATCTTTGAGCAGTTCTTC. Translated: CATDPGPSIFEQFF.

This clone was detected once. This chain connects TRBV28 to TRBJ2-5; tentatively, D is TRBD2 (5 bases). CDR1 and CDR2 (germline): MDHEN, SYDVKM. Trimming cost V 5 bases and J 6 bases, with 16 bases left between them. This CDR3 contains 14 residues. This chain's CDR3 is CASSPGGEHQTQYF. CDR3 DNA sequence: TGTGCCAGCAGTCCGGGTGGGGAGCACCAGACCCAGTACTTC.

This rearrangement joins TRBV14 to TRBJ1-2; D call uncertain. CDR3 length: 14 residues. Germline CDR1 is SGHDN and CDR2 is FVKESK. The ends were cut back, 0 bases at V and 4 bases at J, with 9 bases in the middle. The CDR3 bases are TGTGCCAGCAGCCAAGATATGGAGCTCTATGGCTACACCTTC. Translated, it gives CASSQDMELYGYTF.

The rearrangement links TRBV30 to TRBJ2-7; TRBD2 matches 8 bases. V shed 4 bases and J 1 base; nucleotides not matched to a gene: 9. Germline V gene lookup returns CDR1 GTSNPN and CDR2 SVGIG (reference sequence). The CDR3 spans 15 residues. CDR3 in amino acids: CAWNGGGGSSYEQYF. The DNA for the CDR3 is TGTGCCTGGAATGGCGGCGGGGGGTCATCCTACGAGCAGTACTTC.

The gene calls are TRBV5-1 and TRBJ1-1; 9 bases agree with TRBD1. CDR3 length: 17 amino acids. J gave up 0 bases and V 4 bases, and 10 bases lay outside the gene matches. Germline CDR1 is SGHRS and CDR2 is YFSETQ. Here the CDR3 DNA reads TGCGCCAGCAGCCGAAGCACAGGGGGCACTTTGAACACTGAAGCTTTCTTT. It specifies CASSRSTGGTLNTEAFF.

V gene TRBV7-2 combines with J gene TRBJ2-7; no clear D gene. V was pared by 2 bases and J by 0 bases, with 11 bases between. The germline V gene has CDR1 SGHTA and CDR2 FQGNSA. The CDR3 has 15 amino acids. In nucleotides, the CDR3 is TGTGCCAGCAGCTTATATCCCCGGAGCTCCTACGAGCAGTACTTC. Its protein product is CASSLYPRSSYEQYF.

The chain joins TRBV27 to TRBJ1-1, with TRBD1 matching over 7 bases. V gave up 6 bases and J gave up 6 bases; unmatched junction bases: 7. The length of the CDR3 is 13 residues. The germline gives CDR1 MNHEY, CDR2 SMNVEV (reference sequence). The CDR3 coding sequence is TGTGCCAGCAGGAGGCAGGGGGGATCTGAAGCTTTCTTT. Its translation: CASRRQGGSEAFF.

In regard to this clone: Other DNA sequences in this sample translate to the same CDR3. The chain combines TRBV18 with TRBJ1-1; tentative D call: TRBD1 (5 bases). CDR3 length: 12 residues. From germline, CDR1 is KGHSH and CDR2 LQKENI. Between the trimmed V and J ends, which lost 5 bases and 1 base, there was a span of 5 bases. The CDR3 region has the DNA TGTGCCAGCTCAGGGGGGAACACTGAAGCTTTCTTT. This codes for CASSGGNTEAFF.

The chain has TRBV7-8 and TRBJ2-1; D gene ambiguous. Looked up from germline, CDR1 is SGHVS and CDR2 is FQNEAQ. The V end was cut by 4 bases, the J end by 7 bases, with 20 bases between. This CDR3 region has 16 residues. CDR3 DNA sequence: TGTGCCAGCAGCTCATGGGCCGCCCTGGCGGTAAATGAGCAGTTCTTC. Translation: CASSSWAALAVNEQFF.

The J gene is TRBJ1-3, the V gene TRBV18; D not certain. Germline assignment: CDR1 KGHSH and CDR2 LQKENI. The CDR3 loop spans 15 amino acids. V was trimmed by 0 bases and J by 1 base, leaving 7 bases between them. The CDR3 region is CASSPPAQSGNTIYF. DNA for the CDR3: TGTGCCAGCTCACCACCGGCGCAATCTGGAAACACCATATATTTT.

This chain connects TRBV11-2 to TRBJ1-5; 7 bases map to TRBD1. V gave up 5 bases and J gave up 4 bases; unmatched junction bases: 2. The germline V gene encodes CDR1 SGHAT and CDR2 FQNNGV. The CDR3 sequence is 13 residues long. For the CDR3, the DNA is TGTGCCAGCAGCGCGGACAGGAATCAGCCCCAGCATTTT. It translates to CASSADRNQPQHF.

The chain links TRBV7-2 to TRBJ2-2; 11 bases agree with TRBD2. J gave up 4 bases and V 3 bases, and 1 base lay outside the gene matches. This CDR3 spans 15 amino acids. The germline V gene has CDR1 SGHTA and CDR2 FQGNSA. In DNA, the CDR3 is TGTGCCAGCAGCTTTAGCGGGAGGGGCACCGGGGAGCTGTTTTTT. Translated, it gives CASSFSGRGTGELFF.

The V gene is TRBV9, the J gene TRBJ2-1; perhaps TRBD2 as D (5 bases). CDR3 size: 14 residues. Trimming removed 0 bases from V and 7 bases from J, with 11 bases in between. Germline V gives CDR1 SGDLS, CDR2 YYNGEE. CDR3 DNA: TGTGCCAGCAGCGTAGATCCGCAGCGGAATGAGCAGTTCTTC. It codes for CASSVDPQRNEQFF.

This rearrangement joins TRBV5-5 to TRBJ2-1, with 12 bases aligning to TRBD2. Germline trimming cut 2 bases from V and 9 bases from J; bases unmatched to any gene: 6. This CDR3 contains 15 residues. From germline, CDR1 is SGHKS and CDR2 YYEKEE (reference sequence). CDR3 protein: CASSFLAGGTFEQFF. In DNA form, the CDR3 reads TGTGCCAGCAGCTTTCTAGCGGGAGGGACGTTTGAGCAGTTCTTC.

The chain joins TRBV27 to TRBJ2-1; D assignment may be TRBD1 or TRBD2 (5 bases each). Germline CDR1 is MNHEY and CDR2 is SMNVEV (reference sequence). V was pared by 5 bases and J by 10 bases, with 12 bases between. The length of the CDR3 is 12 residues. CDR3: CASSSTGDEQFF. CDR3 sequence (DNA): TGTGCCAGCAGTAGTACCGGGGACGAGCAGTTCTTC.

The chain employs TRBV15 and TRBJ2-7; a possible D gene is TRBD2 (5 bases). This CDR3 spans 14 amino acids. Germline-derived CDR1 and CDR2 are LNHNV and YYDKDF (reference sequence). The V and J ends lost 0 bases and 1 base respectively, with 7 bases between them. The CDR3: CATSRDSGSYEQYF. The CDR3 DNA follows: TGTGCCACCAGCAGAGATTCGGGGTCCTACGAGCAGTACTTC. The full variable domain, with the rest looked up from reference TRBV15 and TRBJ2-7, is DAMVIQNPRYQVTQFGKPVTLSCSQTLNHNVMYWYQQKSSQAPKLLFHYYDKDFNNEADTPDNFQSRRPNTSFCFLDIRSPGLGDTAMYLCATSRDSGSYEQYFGPGTRLTVT.

This chain connects TRBV27 to TRBJ2-7; TRBD2 matches at 8 bases. In germline, CDR1 is MNHEY, CDR2 SMNVEV (reference sequence). CDR3 size: 14 residues. V trimming: 7 bases; J trimming: 0 bases; junction bases outside the gene matches: 5. CDR3 protein: CASKSGGSSYEQYF. CDR3 sequence (DNA): TGTGCCAGCAAATCGGGGGGGAGCTCCTACGAGCAGTACTTC.

This clone was picked up one time. J is TRBJ2-5 and V is TRBV5-4; 8 nucleotides line up with TRBD1. After removal of 4 bases from V and 3 bases from J, the junction contained 8 bases not matched to a gene. CDR1 is SGHNT and CDR2 is YYREEE in the germline V gene (reference sequence). The length of the CDR3 is 15 residues. CDR3 coding DNA: TGTGCCAGCAGCCAGGACAGGGCGAGAGAAGAGACCCAGTACTTC. Its protein product is CASSQDRAREETQYF.

This chain links TRBV9 with TRBJ1-3, with D tentatively TRBD1 (6 bases). The CDR3 contains 15 residues. Germline V gene lookup returns CDR1 SGDLS and CDR2 YYNGEE. V was clipped by 2 bases and J by 0 bases, with 9 bases between them. CDR3 in DNA: TGTGCCAGCAGCGTTGGACAGTTCTCTGGAAACACCATATATTTT. As protein: CASSVGQFSGNTIYF.

The chain recombines TRBV10-3 with TRBJ1-5, with 7 bases identical to TRBD1. Germline values: CDR1 ENHRY, CDR2 SYGVKD. CDR3 length: 12 residues. J was trimmed by 5 bases and V by 6 bases; bases with no gene match: 1. The CDR3 nucleotides read TGTGCCATCAGAACAGGGGATCAGCCCCAGCATTTT. This encodes CAIRTGDQPQHF.

CDR3 in amino acids: CASSLGAVRQYF. The CDR3 region has the DNA TGTGCCAGCAGCTTGGGAGCTGTGCGGCAGTACTTC. This sequence joins TRBV5-6 and TRBJ2-7; no clear D gene. The CDR3 spans 12 residues. Germline values: CDR1 SGHDT, CDR2 YYEEEE. V lost 0 bases, J lost 9 bases, and 10 bases lay in between.

This clone was seen more than once but under ten times. This chain connects TRBV4-3 to TRBJ2-2; no clear D. The CDR3 is 14 residues long. The germline V gene has CDR1 LGHNA and CDR2 YSLEER. V lost 2 bases and J 3 bases, leaving 7 bases between the germline ends. The chain's CDR3 is CASSQTRYTGELFF. The CDR3 DNA follows: TGCGCCAGCAGCCAAACTCGGTACACCGGGGAGCTGTTTTTT.

This chain connects TRBV5-1 to TRBJ2-1, with 11 positions matching TRBD2. Losses at the gene ends were 4 bases for V and 7 bases for J; bases not matched to a gene: 4. Looked up from germline, CDR1 is SGHRS and CDR2 is YFSETQ. The CDR3 runs 14 residues. The CDR3 DNA reads as TGCGCCAGCAGCGGACTAGCGGGCCGGAATGAGCAGTTCTTC. Translating it yields CASSGLAGRNEQFF. Full variable domain (missing parts from reference TRBV5-1 and TRBJ2-1): KAGVTQTPRYLIKTRGQQVTLSCSPISGHRSVSWYQQTPGQGLQFLFEYFSETQRNKGNFPGRFSGRQFSNSRSEMNVSTLELGDSALYLCASSGLAGRNEQFFGPGTRLTVL.

A word on this clone: Other DNA sequences from this sample encode an identical CDR3 as well. The CDR3 loop is CASSLGQGSYNEQFF. In nucleotides, the CDR3 is TGCGCCAGCAGCTTGGGACAGGGTTCCTACAATGAGCAGTTCTTC. V gene TRBV5-1 combines with J gene TRBJ2-1; 7 bases line up with TRBD1. J was trimmed by 1 base and V by 0 bases; bases with no gene match: 1. The germline gives CDR1 SGHRS, CDR2 YFSETQ. The CDR3 consists of 15 residues.

The rearrangement uses TRBV2 and TRBJ1-5, with 8 positions matching TRBD1. The V gene's germline CDR1 is SNHLY and CDR2 FYNNEI. This CDR3 is 12 amino acids long. The J segment lost 7 bases and the V segment lost 10 bases, leaving 6 bases of the junction unmatched. The CDR3, as DNA: TGTGCCACTGGACAGGGAGAGCAGCCCCAGCATTTT. It translates to CATGQGEQPQHF.

V gene TRBV7-9 combines with J gene TRBJ1-1, with 7 bases identical to TRBD1. Per the germline V gene, CDR1 is SEHNR and CDR2 is FQNEAQ (reference sequence). This CDR3 contains 15 residues. V shed 1 base, J shed 1 base, and the junction held 3 bases outside the gene matches. CDR3 sequence: CASSLGGQSNTEAFF. DNA of the CDR3: TGTGCCAGCAGCTTAGGGGGACAGTCGAACACTGAAGCTTTCTTT.

This clone was observed once. The V gene is TRBV7-8, the J gene TRBJ2-7, with 8 bases aligning to TRBD2. J gave up 3 bases and V 5 bases, and 12 bases lay outside the gene matches. This CDR3 is built from 16 residues. The germline gives CDR1 SGHVS, CDR2 FQNEAQ. In DNA form, the CDR3 reads TGTGCCAGCAGCCCCTATCGTCTAGCGGGCGTCTACGAGCAGTACTTC. It specifies CASSPYRLAGVYEQYF. The entire variable domain, with the rest obtained from reference TRBV7-8 and TRBJ2-7, is as follows: GAGVSQSPRYKVAKRGQDVALRCDPISGHVSLFWYQQALGQGPEFLTYFQNEAQLDKSGLPSDRFFAERPEGSVSTLKIQRTQQEDSAVYLCASSPYRLAGVYEQYFGPGTRLTVT.

The V gene is TRBV5-4, the J gene TRBJ2-3; no definite D call. Germline V CDR1 and CDR2: SGHNT, YYREEE (reference sequence). Trimming cost V 6 bases and J 3 bases, with 14 bases left between them. The CDR3 covers 14 residues. CDR3 residues: CASTGFGVTDTQYF. CDR3 coding DNA: TGTGCCAGCACCGGATTCGGAGTGACAGATACGCAGTATTTT.